These T cell receptor beta chains were read from a single sample in a study of blood T cell repertoires in COVID-19. Libraries were prepared by immunoSEQ multiplex PCR; TCRdb keeps only in-frame clonotypes and omits some of them. The sample includes under 200,000 clones, more than 70% seen only once; the top ten take 15% to 20%. The material sequenced was PBMCs or T cells enriched from blood (not recorded which). The source is a man aged 60-69 years who had recovered from COVID-19. Each CDR3 is given with its conserved first and last residue. Each record gives: CDR3 length, D gene, clone size, J gene, V gene, CDR3 DNA, CDR3 protein. A D gene is named only where the DNA matches it firmly. The listing skips clone size in some rows; elsewhere it reads once, few, many or a size class.

>16|TRBD1|.|TRBJ1-4|TRBV10-2
TGCGCCAGCAGGATCCCCGGGACAGGGGAGAATGAAAAACTGTTTTTT
CASRIPGTGENEKLFF
>15|.|.|TRBJ2-7|TRBV5-1
TGCGCCAGCAGGGTGACAGGCCAGATCACCTACGAGCAGTACTTC
CASRVTGQITYEQYF
>14|.|.|TRBJ1-1|TRBV5-6
TGTGCCAGCAGCTTGGGGACAAGGAACACTGAAGCTTTCTTT
CASSLGTRNTEAFF
>14|.|.|TRBJ1-4|TRBV10-3
TGTGCCATCAGTGAGGGAGCGACTAATGAAAAACTGTTTTTT
CAISEGATNEKLFF
>16|.|few|TRBJ1-2|TRBV21-1
TGTGCCAGCAGCAAAGATGACGGACGGCAGGGGGAAGGCTACACCTTC
CASSKDDGRQGEGYTF
>15|TRBD1|.|TRBJ2-7|TRBV19
TGTGCCAGTAGTACCCAGGACAGGGGCCACTACGAGCAGTACTTC
CASSTQDRGHYEQYF
>15|.|.|TRBJ1-6|TRBV28
TGTGCCAGCAGTTTATATGCAGGGGAAAATTCACCCCTCCACTTT
CASSLYAGENSPLHF
>15|TRBD1|.|TRBJ1-6|TRBV18
TGTGCCAGCTCACCAGCATCACAGGGGAATTCACCCCTCCACTTT
CASSPASQGNSPLHF
>17|.|.|TRBJ2-1|TRBV19
TGTGCCAGTAGTATATTGGGGGCGGTTAGCTCCTACAATGAGCAGTTCTTC
CASSILGAVSSYNEQFF
>15|.|once|TRBJ2-5|TRBV7-9
TGTGCCAGCAACCTACTGGGGGGTTCCCAAGAGACCCAGTACTTC
CASNLLGGSQETQYF
>11|.|.|TRBJ1-1|TRBV20-1
TGCAGTCCCGGGGGAAACACTGAAGCTTTCTTT
CSPGGNTEAFF
>13|.|.|TRBJ1-5|TRBV7-8
TGTGCCAGCAGTCCCGTTAGCAATCAGCCCCAGCATTTT
CASSPVSNQPQHF
>15|.|.|TRBJ2-7|TRBV5-1
TGCGCCAGCAGCATGACAGGTCAAGTCTCCTACGAGCAGTACTTC
CASSMTGQVSYEQYF
>15|TRBD2|.|TRBJ2-1|TRBV7-7
TGTGCCAGCAGCTTAGGCGGGGGGTCCTACAATGAGCAGTTCTTC
CASSLGGGSYNEQFF
>15|TRBD2|.|TRBJ2-2|TRBV5-1
TGCGCCAGCAACCTCACACCGCTAGCGGGCGGGGAGCTGTTTTTT
CASNLTPLAGGELFF
>13|.|many|TRBJ1-5|TRBV2
TGTGCCAGCAGTGAAGATTTGGCACAGCCCCAGCATTTT
CASSEDLAQPQHF
>19|TRBD1|.|TRBJ2-7|TRBV27
TGTGCCAGCAGTTCTACCCCGCCTAGACAGGGCCGCCCTAGTTACGAGCAGTACTTC
CASSSTPPRQGRPSYEQYF
>15|TRBD1|few|TRBJ1-5|TRBV10-3
TGTGCCATCAGTGGGGACAGGGGAAGCAATCAGCCCCAGCATTTT
CAISGDRGSNQPQHF
>12|.|.|TRBJ2-7|TRBV11-2
TGTGCCAGCAGCTCAGCGCCCCTCGAGCAGTACTTC
CASSSAPLEQYF
>14|TRBD2|.|TRBJ2-7|TRBV30
TGTGCCTGGACCCCCGGACTAGAGGACTACGAGCAGTACTTC
CAWTPGLEDYEQYF
>19|TRBD2|.|TRBJ2-1|TRBV7-2
TGTGCCAGCAGATCTAAACCGGGACTAGCGGGAGGGGGAAGGAGTGAGCAGTTCTTC
CASRSKPGLAGGGRSEQFF
>14|TRBD1|.|TRBJ1-2|TRBV5-8
TGTGCCAGCAGCTGGGGGACAGGGCTGAGTGGCTACACCTTC
CASSWGTGLSGYTF
>16|TRBD1|.|TRBJ1-5|TRBV7-9
TGTGCCAGCAGCCCAATCGACAGGGGCGGCAATCAGCCCCAGCATTTT
CASSPIDRGGNQPQHF
>14|.|.|TRBJ1-2|TRBV7-9
TGTGCCAGCAGAATCTTCAGGGGCAACTATGGCTACACCTTC
CASRIFRGNYGYTF